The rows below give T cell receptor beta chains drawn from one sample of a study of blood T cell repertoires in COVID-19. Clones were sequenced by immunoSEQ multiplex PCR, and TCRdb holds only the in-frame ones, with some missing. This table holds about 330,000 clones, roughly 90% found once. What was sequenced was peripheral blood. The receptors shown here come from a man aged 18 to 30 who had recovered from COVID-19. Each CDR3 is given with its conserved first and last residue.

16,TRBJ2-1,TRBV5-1,CASSPLAGRAYNEQFF
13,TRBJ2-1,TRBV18,CASSPPLREEQFF
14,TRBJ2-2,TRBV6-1,CASSEAPGSGELFF
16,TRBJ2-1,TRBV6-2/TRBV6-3,CASTYGLAGGNNEQFF
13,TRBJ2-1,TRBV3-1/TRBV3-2,CASSQASGRARFF
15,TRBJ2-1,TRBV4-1,CASSQEGAGLNEQFF
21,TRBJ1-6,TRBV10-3,CAISELMGSEVSSSYNSPLHF
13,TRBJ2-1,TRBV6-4,CASSGGPYNEQFF
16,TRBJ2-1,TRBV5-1,CASSPFSGSSYNEQFF
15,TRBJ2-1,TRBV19,CASSTGTGGINEQFF
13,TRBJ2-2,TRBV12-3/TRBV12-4,CASSPDRAGELFF
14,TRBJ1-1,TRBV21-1,CASSNPRGNTEAFF
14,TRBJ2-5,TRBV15,CATTGGPSLETQYF
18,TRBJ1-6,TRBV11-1,CASSLARDRSCYNSPLHF
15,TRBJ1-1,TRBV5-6,CASSLVYGQNTEAFF
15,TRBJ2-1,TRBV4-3,CASSQEYRSYNEQFF
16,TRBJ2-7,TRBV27,CASSLLGTSGSYEQYF
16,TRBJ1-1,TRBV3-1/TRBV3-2,CASSQRTGGPNTEAFF
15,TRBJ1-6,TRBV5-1,CASHMGQGFSSPLHF
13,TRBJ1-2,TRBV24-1,CATSDPTGNGYTF
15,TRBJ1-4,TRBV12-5,CASGLVQGAIEKLFF
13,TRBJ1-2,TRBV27,CASSLAQGNGYTF
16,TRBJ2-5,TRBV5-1,CASSPGFTGGGETQYF
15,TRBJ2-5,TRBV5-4,CASSLEVGTAQSRNF
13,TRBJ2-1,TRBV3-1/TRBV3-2,CASSQAGADEQFF
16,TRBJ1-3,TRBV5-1,CASSFTGDFSGNTIYF
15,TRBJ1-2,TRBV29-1,CSVAPQGAIIYGYTF
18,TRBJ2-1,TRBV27,CASSSTSGSWVNYNEQFF
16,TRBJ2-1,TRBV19,CASSIPYAQGRNEQFF
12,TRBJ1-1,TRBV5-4,CASSQTGNEAFF
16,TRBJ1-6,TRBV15,CATSNRDIAWGSPLHF
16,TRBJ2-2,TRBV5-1,CASSLEGQGNTGELFF
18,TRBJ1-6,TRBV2,CASSEGTAPSSYNSPLHF
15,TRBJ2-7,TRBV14,CASSQVQAGVNEQYF
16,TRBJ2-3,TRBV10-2,CASLGPGLAGTDTQYF
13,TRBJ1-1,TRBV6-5,CASGSGMNTEAFF
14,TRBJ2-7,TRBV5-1,CASRPGTTTYEQYF
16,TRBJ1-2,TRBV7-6,CASSPLGQGIRYGYTF
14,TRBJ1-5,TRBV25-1,CASSREDRNQPQHF
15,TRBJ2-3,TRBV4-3,CASSQAAGGLDTQYF